These 20 T cell receptor beta chains were sequenced from one sample in a study of graft-versus-host responses after intestinal transplantation. Assay used: immunoSEQ multiplex PCR; TCRdb lists only in-frame clones, some missing. Of about 110,000 clones listed, approximately 92% are singletons. Antigen specificity for these receptors is unknown. The sample was unstimulated CD4+ T cells sorted from spleen or lymph node cells, taken before transplant. The receptors were gathered from a human donor who was the organ donor for an intestinal transplant.

The chain is built from TRBV4-3 and TRBJ2-7; D is unclear. The CDR3 is 15 amino acids. The V end was cut by 3 bases, the J end by 4 bases, with 16 bases between. Germline assignment: CDR1 LGHNA and CDR2 YSLEER. CDR3 nucleotide sequence: TGCGCCAGCAGCCAGGACCTTGGCGATTCTTACGAGCAGTACTTC. It encodes CASSQDLGDSYEQYF.

The J gene is TRBJ2-7, the V gene TRBV5-4, with a weak D call TRBD1 (6 bases). CDR3 length: 13 residues. The V gene's germline CDR1 is SGHNT and CDR2 YYREEE (reference sequence). The germline V and J ends were trimmed by 4 bases and 2 bases, with 10 bases remaining between them. The CDR3 coding sequence is TGTGCCAGCAGCCCCCGGGACACCTACGAGCAGTACTTC. The encoded protein is CASSPRDTYEQYF.

The chain couples TRBV5-1 to TRBJ2-1, with 9 bases that match TRBD1. The junction had 11 bases not matched to a gene; V was cut back by 5 bases and J by 8 bases. CDR3 length: 15 amino acids. From germline, CDR1 is SGHRS and CDR2 YFSETQ. The CDR3 loop reads CASRKTTGGVDEQFF. The CDR3 bases are TGCGCCAGCAGAAAGACGACAGGGGGAGTAGATGAGCAGTTCTTC.

The rearrangement links TRBV6-6 to TRBJ2-7; D not resolved. Trimming left V 0 bases short and J 3 bases short, with 6 bases between. The V gene's germline CDR1 is MNHNY and CDR2 SVGAGI (reference sequence). This CDR3 spans 13 amino acids. In nucleotides, the CDR3 is TGTGCCAGCAGTTACTCGGGCCTCTACGAGCAGTACTTC. It is translated as CASSYSGLYEQYF.

This clone was seen a single time. The chain combines TRBV21-1 with TRBJ2-7; TRBD1, the table's D call, lacks a check against the DNA. TRBV21-1 is labeled a pseudogene. The CDR3 extends over 17 amino acids. CDR3 region: CASRIRHNCPLSYEQYF. Written as DNA, the CDR3 is TGTGCCAGCAGAATCAGACATAATTGTCCCCTCTCCTACGAGCAGTACTTC.

The chain joins TRBV6-6 to TRBJ2-2; a weak D match, TRBD1 (8 bases). The ends were cut back, 11 bases at V and 9 bases at J, with 19 bases in the middle. Germline V gene lookup returns CDR1 MNHNY and CDR2 SVGAGI (reference sequence). CDR3 length equals 13 residues. The CDR3 protein is CAGRVQGEWELFF. CDR3 DNA sequence: TGTGCCGGGAGGGTACAGGGGGAGTGGGAGCTGTTTTTT.

The V and J genes are TRBV5-1 and TRBJ2-1; the D is unclear. Germline values: CDR1 SGHRS, CDR2 YFSETQ. V lost 2 bases to trimming and J lost 5 bases, with 2 bases between them. The CDR3 is made up of 11 amino acids. The CDR3 sequence is CASSFHNEQFF. In DNA, the CDR3 is TGCGCCAGCAGCTTCCACAATGAGCAGTTCTTC.

This sequence joins TRBV28 and TRBJ1-4, with D hard to call. The germline V gene encodes CDR1 MDHEN and CDR2 SYDVKM. V lost 4 bases, J lost 9 bases, and 21 bases lay in between. This CDR3 is built from 16 residues. The CDR3 DNA sequence: TGTGCCAGCAGTTACCTATACGACAATTACTATCAAAAACTGTTTTTT. Amino acids: CASSYLYDNYYQKLFF.

The rearrangement uses TRBV18 and TRBJ2-4, with D perhaps matching TRBD1 or TRBD2 (6 bases each). Trimming took off 6 bases at V and 6 bases at J, with 12 bases between the two ends. Looked up from germline, CDR1 is KGHSH and CDR2 is LQKENI. The CDR3 runs to 13 residues. CDR3 loop: CASSREGGNIQYF. In nucleotides, the CDR3 is TGTGCCAGCTCCCGCGAGGGGGGAAACATTCAGTACTTC.

The chain recombines TRBV7-3 with TRBJ1-1; unclear D gene. CDR1 SGHTA and CDR2 FQGTGA come from the germline V gene. V was trimmed by 6 bases and J by 6 bases, leaving 20 bases between them. The CDR3 sequence is 15 residues long. The CDR3 coding sequence is TGTGCCAGCAGATATCGGCGAAAAAGTCACCCTGAAGCTTTCTTT. Translated, it gives CASRYRRKSHPEAFF.

The chain is built from TRBV5-6 and TRBJ2-1; weak D call: TRBD2 (5 bases). V was clipped by 6 bases and J by 6 bases, with 13 bases between them. Germline CDR1 and CDR2: SGHDT and YYEEEE. The CDR3 totals 13 residues. CDR3 residues: CASTQGLPNEQFF. CDR3 nucleotide sequence: TGTGCCAGCACCCAAGGACTTCCCAATGAGCAGTTCTTC.

The genes are TRBV6-1 and TRBJ2-7; D could derive from TRBD1 or TRBD2 (5 bases each). V was trimmed by 4 bases and J by 3 bases, leaving 13 bases between them. The CDR3 contains 14 residues. Germline values: CDR1 MNHNS, CDR2 SASEGT. CDR3 sequence reads: CASSGHRDHYEQYF. The CDR3 DNA reads as TGTGCCAGCAGTGGTCACCGGGACCACTACGAGCAGTACTTC.

V is TRBV25-1 and J is TRBJ2-3, with a possible D match to TRBD2 (6 bases). The ends were cut back, 5 bases at V and 7 bases at J, with 16 bases in the middle. Germline values: CDR1 MGHDK, CDR2 SYGVNS. The CDR3 contains 14 residues. In DNA, the CDR3 is TGTGCCAGCAGTCCCCCAGGGAGGTTGAATACGCAGTATTTT. Translated: CASSPPGRLNTQYF.

In this sample, this clone turned up once. The rearrangement links TRBV28 to TRBJ2-4, with a possible D match to TRBD2 (5 bases). The CDR3 consists of 14 residues. The ends were cut back, 8 bases at V and 2 bases at J, with 13 bases in the middle. Germline V CDR1 and CDR2: MDHEN, SYDVKM. CDR3 sequence reads: CASPPWRSKNIQYF. The CDR3 nucleotides are TGTGCCAGCCCTCCGTGGAGGTCCAAAAACATTCAGTACTTC.

Concerning this clone: Within the sample, other DNA sequences also encode this same CDR3. The rearrangement uses TRBV6-1 and TRBJ1-5, with 8 nucleotides matching TRBD1. Germline assignment: CDR1 MNHNS and CDR2 SASEGT. This CDR3 comprises 14 residues. V gave up 6 bases and J gave up 2 bases; unmatched junction bases: 3. The CDR3 sequence: CASSGQGGNQPQHF. The CDR3 DNA is TGTGCCAGCAGCGGACAGGGAGGCAATCAGCCCCAGCATTTT.

The rearrangement links TRBV11-2 to TRBJ2-3; D might be TRBD2 (6 bases). V lost 5 bases to trimming and J lost 1 base, with 10 bases between them. The germline V gene encodes CDR1 SGHAT and CDR2 FQNNGV. CDR3 length: 14 residues. DNA of the CDR3: TGTGCCAGCAGCGGGGACTCCCGCACAGATACGCAGTATTTT. The encoded protein is CASSGDSRTDTQYF. Variable domain in full (rest from reference TRBV11-2 and TRBJ2-3): EAGVAQSPRYKIIEKRQSVAFWCNPISGHATLYWYQQILGQGPKLLIQFQNNGVVDDSQLPKDRFSAERLKGVDSTLKIQPAKLEDSAVYLCASSGDSRTDTQYFGPGTRLTVL.

The J gene is TRBJ2-1, the V gene TRBV4-1; 12 positions agree with TRBD2. Trimming took 4 bases from V and 6 from J; bases not matched to a gene: 7. This CDR3 is 16 amino acids long. Germline V CDR1 and CDR2: MGHRA, YSYEKL. The CDR3 DNA sequence: TGCGCCAGCAGCCCTCCGGGACTAGCGGGTTTCAATGAGCAGTTCTTC. Its translation is CASSPPGLAGFNEQFF.

The chain links TRBV29-1 to TRBJ2-7; D gene ambiguous. CDR1 SQVTM and CDR2 ANQGSEA come from the germline V gene. CDR3 length: 13 amino acids. V was shortened by 1 base and J by 3 bases, with 10 bases between the two germline ends. The CDR3 DNA reads TGCAGCGTTGAAGTAGGGCCCGGCTACGAGCAGTACTTC. Its protein product is CSVEVGPGYEQYF.

This clone has just a few counts. The sample holds other DNA sequences that translate to the same CDR3. The V and J genes are TRBV6-6 and TRBJ2-1; TRBD2 aligns across 13 bases. The CDR3 contains 14 residues. The junction had 7 bases not matched to a gene; V was cut back by 9 bases and J by 8 bases. CDR1 is MNHNY and CDR2 is SVGAGI in the germline V gene (reference sequence). CDR3 sequence (DNA): TGTGCCAGTAGACTAGCGGGAGGACACGATGAGCAGTTCTTC. This codes for CASRLAGGHDEQFF.

The CDR3 DNA reads as TGCAGCGTCCCTGCCGGGCCCGGGAGTAGGACCCAGTACTTC. Protein sequence: CSVPAGPGSRTQYF. The chain links TRBV29-1 to TRBJ2-5, with a tentative D call TRBD2 (6 bases). The CDR3 spans 14 residues. The V and J ends lost 6 bases and 7 bases respectively, with 21 bases between them. CDR1 SQVTM and CDR2 ANQGSEA come from the germline V gene.